Shown below are 22 T cell receptor beta chains from a single sample sequenced in a study of blood T cell repertoires in COVID-19. The protocol was immunoSEQ multiplex PCR, while the TCRdb copy is restricted to in-frame clones and leaves out a portion. Among 300,000 to 350,000 clones, 75% to 90% were seen once, and the ten largest hold around 5%. The sample consisted of PBMCs or T cells enriched from blood (not recorded which). These receptors all come from a man aged 30 to 45 who had recovered from COVID-19.

V and J are TRBV7-3 and TRBJ2-1; 8 bases match TRBD1. V dropped 5 bases and J dropped 3; count of bases not matched to a gene: 6. Germline V lookup: CDR1 SGHTA, CDR2 FQGTGA. The CDR3 spans 15 residues. The CDR3 coding sequence is TGTGCCAGCAGCGCAGACAGGGGAAACTACAATGAGCAGTTCTTC. It codes for CASSADRGNYNEQFF.

The chain recombines TRBV27 with TRBJ2-2, with no clear D. In germline, CDR1 is MNHEY, CDR2 SMNVEV (reference sequence). The V end was cut by 2 bases, the J end by 4 bases, with 8 bases between. CDR3 length equals 14 residues. The CDR3 is CASSLRRFTGELFF. CDR3 sequence (DNA): TGTGCCAGCAGTTTAAGGAGATTCACCGGGGAGCTGTTTTTT.

This rearrangement joins TRBV11-2 to TRBJ2-5, with 7 bases aligning to TRBD1. V lost 5 bases to trimming and J lost 1 base; unmatched junction nucleotides: 10. The CDR3 loop spans 16 amino acids. CDR1 and CDR2 from the germline V gene are SGHAT and FQNNGV. The CDR3, as DNA: TGTGCCAGCAGCCCCGGGACAGCCAGACTCCAAGAGACCCAGTACTTC. This gives the protein CASSPGTARLQETQYF.

The rearrangement links TRBV5-1 to TRBJ2-1, with a weak D call TRBD2 (5 bases). The length of the CDR3 is 15 residues. V shed 4 bases and J shed 5 bases, with 16 bases lying between them. CDR1 is SGHRS, CDR2 YFSETQ, per germline. This CDR3 is CASSRAGPRDNEQFF. The DNA for the CDR3 is TGCGCCAGCAGCCGCGCGGGTCCGAGGGACAATGAGCAGTTCTTC. Using reference TRBV5-1 and TRBJ2-1 for the parts outside the CDR3, the full variable domain is KAGVTQTPRYLIKTRGQQVTLSCSPISGHRSVSWYQQTPGQGLQFLFEYFSETQRNKGNFPGRFSGRQFSNSRSEMNVSTLELGDSALYLCASSRAGPRDNEQFFGPGTRLTVL.

The rearrangement joins TRBV9 to TRBJ2-1; 10 bases match TRBD1. CDR3 length: 15 residues. Looked up from germline, CDR1 is SGDLS and CDR2 is YYNGEE. The ends lost 3 bases at V and 5 bases at J; junction bases unmatched: 5. CDR3 bases: TGTGCCAGCAGCGGTTACGGGACAGGGGACAATGAGCAGTTCTTC. Amino acid sequence: CASSGYGTGDNEQFF.

This clone has more than one count but fewer than ten. Other DNA sequences in this sample translate to the same CDR3. V and J are TRBV5-1 and TRBJ1-2; possible D gene TRBD1, 5 bases. V was cut by 2 bases and J by 1 base, with 6 bases left in between. Germline V lookup: CDR1 SGHRS, CDR2 YFSETQ. This CDR3 region has 13 residues. The CDR3 sequence is CASSFDSNYGYTF. CDR3 nucleotide sequence: TGCGCCAGCAGCTTTGACAGTAACTATGGCTACACCTTC.

The CDR3 sequence: CASKGRDSISYEQYF. Here the CDR3 DNA reads TGTGCCAGCAAGGGCCGGGACAGTATCTCCTACGAGCAGTACTTC. This chain connects TRBV27 to TRBJ2-7; 7 nucleotides align to TRBD1. The J segment lost 0 bases and the V segment lost 7 bases, leaving 9 bases of the junction unmatched. Germline assignment: CDR1 MNHEY and CDR2 SMNVEV (reference sequence). The CDR3 extends over 15 amino acids.

This chain joins TRBV5-1 and TRBJ2-1, with 10 bases fitting TRBD2. Unmatched junction bases numbered 7, after V lost 4 bases and J lost 0 bases. The CDR3 is 17 residues long. Looked up from germline, CDR1 is SGHRS and CDR2 is YFSETQ. In DNA form, the CDR3 reads TGCGCCAGCAGCCCGACCAGCGGGGGGGGCTCCTACAATGAGCAGTTCTTC. Translating it yields CASSPTSGGGSYNEQFF.

The chain employs TRBV6-1 and TRBJ1-5; tentative D call: TRBD1 (6 bases). This CDR3 is 13 amino acids long. Germline lookup yields CDR1 MNHNS and CDR2 SASEGT. The germline V and J ends were trimmed by 2 bases and 7 bases, with 9 bases remaining between them. The CDR3, as DNA: TGTGCCAGCAGTGAACAGGGGAGACAGCCCCAGCATTTT. Encoded protein: CASSEQGRQPQHF.

Here the CDR3 DNA reads TGTGCCAGCAGCCAAGTCTGGAACACTGAAGCTTTCTTT. Protein: CASSQVWNTEAFF. This chain joins TRBV14 and TRBJ1-1, with D uncertain. V was shortened by 1 base and J by 1 base, with 4 bases between the two germline ends. The CDR3 length is 13 residues. Per the germline V gene, CDR1 is SGHDN and CDR2 is FVKESK.

The rearrangement uses TRBV2 and TRBJ1-4; D not certain. Trimming shortened V by 0 bases and J by 4 bases, and 9 bases separated the two germline ends. The germline gives CDR1 SNHLY, CDR2 FYNNEI. This CDR3 comprises 15 residues. The CDR3 is CASSEARSYNEKLFF. CDR3 DNA sequence: TGTGCCAGCAGTGAAGCGCGGAGCTATAATGAAAAACTGTTTTTT.

The V call is TRBV19, the J call TRBJ1-3, with D possibly being TRBD1 (6 bases). Germline V gene sequence: CDR1 LNHDA, CDR2 SQIVND (reference sequence). V lost 6 bases and J 0 bases, leaving 12 bases between the germline ends. This CDR3 region has 15 residues. CDR3 region: CASSNPDSSGNTIYF. CDR3 nucleotides: TGTGCCAGTAGCAACCCGGACAGCTCTGGAAACACCATATATTTT.

The rearrangement uses TRBV2 and TRBJ1-6; D call uncertain. V was cut by 4 bases and J by 7 bases, with 8 bases left in between. The CDR3 spans 13 residues. The germline gives CDR1 SNHLY, CDR2 FYNNEI. CDR3 bases: TGTGCCAGCAGTGGGAGGGCGAATTCACCCCTCCACTTT. This sequence encodes CASSGRANSPLHF.

The chain recombines TRBV2 with TRBJ2-3; tentative D call: TRBD2 (7 bases). The V end was cut by 2 bases, the J end by 2 bases, with 8 bases between. In germline, CDR1 is SNHLY, CDR2 FYNNEI. The CDR3 covers 14 residues. The CDR3 coding sequence is TGTGCCAGCAGTGAACGGGGGGCCACAGATACGCAGTATTTT. It is translated as CASSERGATDTQYF.

This chain joins TRBV5-1 and TRBJ2-7; TRBD1 matches at 8 bases. CDR1 SGHRS and CDR2 YFSETQ come from the germline V gene. With 4 bases clipped from V and 0 bases from J, the junction kept 6 bases outside the gene matches. This CDR3 has 15 residues. As DNA, the CDR3 is TGCGCCAGCAGCCCTTGGACAGGGTACTCCTACGAGCAGTACTTC. It translates to CASSPWTGYSYEQYF.

This rearrangement joins TRBV21-1 to TRBJ2-7; no check of the table's D call, TRBD2, against the DNA was made. TRBV21-1 is a documented pseudogene. The CDR3 is 19 amino acids. The CDR3 DNA reads TGTGCCAGCAGCAAAAGCTTCTACCGTCAAGCGGGGGGTCCCTACGAGCAGTACTTC. This sequence encodes CASSKSFYRQAGGPYEQYF.

The genes are TRBV27 and TRBJ1-5; the D gene is possibly TRBD1 (5 bases). V lost 5 bases to trimming and J lost 5 bases, with 13 bases between them. Germline CDR1 and CDR2: MNHEY and SMNVEV (reference sequence). The CDR3 is 14 amino acids. As DNA, the CDR3 is TGTGCCAGCAGTCCGAGCGCAGGGTATCAGCCCCAGCATTTT. This encodes CASSPSAGYQPQHF.

Comments on this clone: The identical CDR3 is also encoded by other nucleotide sequences in the sample. The J gene is TRBJ1-2, the V gene TRBV5-4, with D possibly being TRBD1 (6 bases). V was cut by 2 bases and J by 4 bases, with 6 bases left in between. This CDR3 is 12 amino acids long. Germline V CDR1 and CDR2: SGHNT, YYREEE (reference sequence). The CDR3 region has the DNA TGTGCCAGCAGCTTAGGGGGCTATGGCTACACCTTC. Amino acids: CASSLGGYGYTF.

CDR3 region: CARDMNTEAFF. In DNA, the CDR3 is TGTGCCAGGGACATGAACACTGAAGCTTTCTTT. The chain employs TRBV19 and TRBJ1-1; D may be TRBD1 (5 bases). The V and J ends lost 9 bases and 0 bases respectively, with 5 bases between them. Looked up from germline, CDR1 is LNHDA and CDR2 is SQIVND (reference sequence). This CDR3 contains 11 residues.

J is TRBJ2-2 and V is TRBV5-6, with D tentatively TRBD1 (5 bases). Germline CDR1 reads SGHDT; CDR2 reads YYEEEE. The CDR3 runs 15 residues. Trimming left V 0 bases short and J 6 bases short, with 12 bases between. The CDR3 bases are TGTGCCAGCAGCTTGGGAGCAGGGTTCGCCGGGGAGCTGTTTTTT. Protein: CASSLGAGFAGELFF.

This chain uses TRBV5-1 with TRBJ2-1; D is unresolved. This CDR3 comprises 15 residues. Between the trimmed V and J ends, which lost 2 bases and 0 bases, there was a span of 9 bases. Germline loops: CDR1 SGHRS, CDR2 YFSETQ. CDR3 residues: CASSLTLSSYNEQFF. In nucleotides, the CDR3 is TGCGCCAGCAGCTTAACCCTAAGCTCCTACAATGAGCAGTTCTTC. Full variable domain (outside the CDR3, taken from reference TRBV5-1 and TRBJ2-1): KAGVTQTPRYLIKTRGQQVTLSCSPISGHRSVSWYQQTPGQGLQFLFEYFSETQRNKGNFPGRFSGRQFSNSRSEMNVSTLELGDSALYLCASSLTLSSYNEQFFGPGTRLTVL.

The CDR3 sequence: CASSSRDRGSYEQYF. In DNA form, the CDR3 reads TGTGCCAGCAGCTCGCGGGACAGGGGATCCTACGAGCAGTACTTC. The chain carries TRBV9 and TRBJ2-7; 10 bases line up with TRBD1. Per germline, CDR1 SGDLS and CDR2 YYNGEE. V gave up 4 bases and J gave up 1 base; unmatched junction bases: 5. There are 15 residues in the CDR3.